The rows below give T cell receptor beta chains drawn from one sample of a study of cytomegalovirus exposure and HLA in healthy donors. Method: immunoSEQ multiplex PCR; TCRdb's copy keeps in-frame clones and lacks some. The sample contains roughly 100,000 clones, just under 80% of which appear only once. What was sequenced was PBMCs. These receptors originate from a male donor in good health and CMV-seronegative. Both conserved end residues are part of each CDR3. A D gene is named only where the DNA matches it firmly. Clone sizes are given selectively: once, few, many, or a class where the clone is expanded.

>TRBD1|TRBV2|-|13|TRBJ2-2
TGTGCCAGCGAACGGACAGGCGGCGGGGAGCTGTTTTTT
CASERTGGGELFF
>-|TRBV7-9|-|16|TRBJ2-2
TGTGCCAGCAGCTTAGAAGGGACACTGAACACCGGGGAGCTGTTTTTT
CASSLEGTLNTGELFF
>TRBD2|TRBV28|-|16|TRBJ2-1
TGTGCCAGCAGTTTATACCCCCGGGAGGGACACAATGAGCAGTTCTTC
CASSLYPREGHNEQFF
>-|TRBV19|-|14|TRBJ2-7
TGTGCCAGTAGCACCCCGGGTCTTCCTTACGAGCAGTACTTC
CASSTPGLPYEQYF
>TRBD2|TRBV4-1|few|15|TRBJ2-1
TGCGCCAGCAGCCAAGCCCCGGGACTAGCGAATGAGCAGTTCTTC
CASSQAPGLANEQFF
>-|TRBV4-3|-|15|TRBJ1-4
TGCGCCAGCAGCCAAGATGGACAGCCTAATGAAAAACTGTTTTTT
CASSQDGQPNEKLFF
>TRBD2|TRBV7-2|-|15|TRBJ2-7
TGTGCCAGCAGCTGGACTAGCGGGAGGGCCCACGAGCAGTACTTC
CASSWTSGRAHEQYF
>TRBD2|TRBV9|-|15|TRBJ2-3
TGTGCCAGCAGCGTGCAACTAGCGAGCACAGATACGCAGTATTTT
CASSVQLASTDTQYF
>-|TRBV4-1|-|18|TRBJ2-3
TGCGCCAGCAGCCGGATGAGACCTAGGGGGGGGCAGACAGATACGCAGTATTTT
CASSRMRPRGGQTDTQYF
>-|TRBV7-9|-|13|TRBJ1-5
TGTGCCAGCAGTCCTGGACACTATCAGCCCCAGCATTTT
CASSPGHYQPQHF
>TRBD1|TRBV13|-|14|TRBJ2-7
TGTGCCAGCAGCCCGGACAGGGACGGAAACGAGCAGTACTTC
CASSPDRDGNEQYF
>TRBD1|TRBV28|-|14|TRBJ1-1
TGTGCCAGCGAACGACAGGGAATGAACACTGAAGCTTTCTTT
CASERQGMNTEAFF
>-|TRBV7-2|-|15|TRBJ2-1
TGTGCCAGCAGCCTGAACCCGGGTGGTCGGAATGAGCAGTTCTTC
CASSLNPGGRNEQFF
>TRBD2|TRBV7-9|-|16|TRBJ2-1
TGTGCCAGCAGCTTAAGTAGCGGGAGGGATTACAATGAGCAGTTCTTC
CASSLSSGRDYNEQFF
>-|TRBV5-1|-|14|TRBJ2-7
TGCGCCAGCAGGATCCAGGGGACCGCCTACGAGCAGTACTTC
CASRIQGTAYEQYF
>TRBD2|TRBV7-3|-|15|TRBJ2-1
TGTGCCAGCAGCTTAAAACTAGCGGGAGCCCGTGAGCAGTTCTTC
CASSLKLAGAREQFF